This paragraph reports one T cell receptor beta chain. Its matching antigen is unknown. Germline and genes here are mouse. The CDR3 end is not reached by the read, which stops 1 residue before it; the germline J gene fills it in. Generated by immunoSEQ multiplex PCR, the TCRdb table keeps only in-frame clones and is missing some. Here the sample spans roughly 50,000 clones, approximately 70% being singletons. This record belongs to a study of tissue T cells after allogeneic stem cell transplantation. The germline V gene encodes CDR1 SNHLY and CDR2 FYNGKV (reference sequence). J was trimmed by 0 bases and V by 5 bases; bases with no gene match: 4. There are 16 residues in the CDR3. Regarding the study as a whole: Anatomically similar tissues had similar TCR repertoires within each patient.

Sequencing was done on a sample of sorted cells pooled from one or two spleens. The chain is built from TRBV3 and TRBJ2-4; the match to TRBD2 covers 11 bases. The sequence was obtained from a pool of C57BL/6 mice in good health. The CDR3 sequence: CASSQGLGASQNTLYF. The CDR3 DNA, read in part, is TGTGCCAGCAGCCAGGGACTGGGGGCTAGTCAAAACACCTTGTAC. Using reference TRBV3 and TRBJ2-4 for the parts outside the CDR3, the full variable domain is GPKVLQIPSHQIIDMGQMVTLNCDPVSNHLYFYWYKQILGQQMEFLVNFYNGKVMEKSKLFKDQFSVERPDGSYFTLKIQPTALEDSAVYFCASSQGLGASQNTLYFGAGTRLSVL.